This TCR beta chain was recorded in a study of shared clonotypes between healthy human individuals. The CDR3 covers 11 residues. With 2 bases removed from V and 11 bases from J, the gap between germline ends came to 8 bases. Germline V gene sequence: CDR1 MNHEY, CDR2 SVGAGI. The team ran DNA from unsorted PBMCs on ten immunoSEQ deep assay plates for sequencing. Some clones are missing from TCRdb's copy, which holds only in-frame ones; the method was immunoSEQ multiplex PCR. The table records some 450,000 clones, more than 70% of them present only once. This clone came up a few times. This sequence was found in a woman between 40 and 50 years old in good health. Some clones in this sample may be carry-over from other donors' samples. The sequencing sample was made of PBMCs. The gene calls are TRBV6-5 and TRBJ2-3; D call uncertain. The CDR3 nucleotides are TGTGCCAGCAGTTACGGGCAGATGCAGTATTTT. Residues: CASSYGQMQYF.